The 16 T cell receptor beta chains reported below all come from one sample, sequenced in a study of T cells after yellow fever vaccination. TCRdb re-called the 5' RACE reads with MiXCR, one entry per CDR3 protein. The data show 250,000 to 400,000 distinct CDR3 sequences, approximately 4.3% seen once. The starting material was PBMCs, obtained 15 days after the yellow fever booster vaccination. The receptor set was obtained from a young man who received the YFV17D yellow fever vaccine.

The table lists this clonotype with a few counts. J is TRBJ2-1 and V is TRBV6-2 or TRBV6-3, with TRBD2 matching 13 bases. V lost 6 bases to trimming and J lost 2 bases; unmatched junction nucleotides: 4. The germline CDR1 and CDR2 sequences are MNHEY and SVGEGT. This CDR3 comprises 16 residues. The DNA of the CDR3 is TGTGCCAGCAGATATACTAGCGGGGGGGCCTACAATGAGCAGTTCTTC. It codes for CASRYTSGGAYNEQFF.

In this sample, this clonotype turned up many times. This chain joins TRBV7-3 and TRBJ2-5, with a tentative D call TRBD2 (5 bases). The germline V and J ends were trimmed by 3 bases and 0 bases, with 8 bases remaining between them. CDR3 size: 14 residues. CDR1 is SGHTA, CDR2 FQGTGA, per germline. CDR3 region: CASSFNGDQETQYF. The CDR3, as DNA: TGTGCCAGCAGCTTCAACGGGGACCAAGAGACCCAGTACTTC.

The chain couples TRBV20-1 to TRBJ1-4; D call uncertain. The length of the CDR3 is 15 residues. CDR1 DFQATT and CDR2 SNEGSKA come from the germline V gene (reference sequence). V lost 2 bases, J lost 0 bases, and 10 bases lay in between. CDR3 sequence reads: CSARRTRATNEKLFF. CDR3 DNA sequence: TGCAGTGCTAGAAGAACGCGGGCAACTAATGAAAAACTGTTTTTT.

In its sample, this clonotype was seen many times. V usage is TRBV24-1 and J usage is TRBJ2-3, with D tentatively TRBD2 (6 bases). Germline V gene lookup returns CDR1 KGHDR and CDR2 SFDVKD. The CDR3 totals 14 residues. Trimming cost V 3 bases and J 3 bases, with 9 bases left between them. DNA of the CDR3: TGTGCCACCAGTGATGGCGGGGCGACAGATACGCAGTATTTT. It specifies CATSDGGATDTQYF.

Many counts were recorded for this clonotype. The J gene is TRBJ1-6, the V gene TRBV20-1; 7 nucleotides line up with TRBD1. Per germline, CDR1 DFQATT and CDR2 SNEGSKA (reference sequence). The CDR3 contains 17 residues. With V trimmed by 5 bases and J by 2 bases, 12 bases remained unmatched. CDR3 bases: TGCAGTGCTGGGTGGACAGGCACGGACGCCTATAATTCACCCCTCCACTTT. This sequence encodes CSAGWTGTDAYNSPLHF.

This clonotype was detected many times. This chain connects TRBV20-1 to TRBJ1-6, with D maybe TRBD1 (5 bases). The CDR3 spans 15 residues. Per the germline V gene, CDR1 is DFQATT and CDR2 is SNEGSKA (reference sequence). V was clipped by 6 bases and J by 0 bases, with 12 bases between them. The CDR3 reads CSAKVGGSYNSPLHF. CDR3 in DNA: TGCAGTGCCAAGGTGGGGGGCTCCTATAATTCACCCCTCCACTTT.

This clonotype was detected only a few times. The CDR3 is CASNRLSGRTDTQYF. The CDR3 DNA follows: TGTGCCAGCAATCGACTAAGCGGCCGCACAGATACGCAGTATTTT. The chain is built from TRBV27 and TRBJ2-3; possibly TRBD2 for D (5 bases). With 7 bases removed from V and 1 base from J, the gap between germline ends came to 15 bases. Per germline, CDR1 MNHEY and CDR2 SMNVEV (reference sequence). CDR3 length: 15 residues.

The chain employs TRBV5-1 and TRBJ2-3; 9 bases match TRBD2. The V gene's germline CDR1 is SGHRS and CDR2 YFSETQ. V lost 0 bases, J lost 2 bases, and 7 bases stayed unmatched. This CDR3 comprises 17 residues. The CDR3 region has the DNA TGCGCCAGCAGCTTGGCCGGGGCGGGGGGGCCCACAGATACGCAGTATTTT. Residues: CASSLAGAGGPTDTQYF.

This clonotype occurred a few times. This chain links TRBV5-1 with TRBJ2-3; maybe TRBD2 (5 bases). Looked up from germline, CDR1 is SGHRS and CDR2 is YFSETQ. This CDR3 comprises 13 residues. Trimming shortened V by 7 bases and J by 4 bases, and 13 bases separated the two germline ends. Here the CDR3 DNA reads TGCGCCAGCGGGGAGATCAAGGCAGATACGCAGTATTTT. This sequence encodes CASGEIKADTQYF.

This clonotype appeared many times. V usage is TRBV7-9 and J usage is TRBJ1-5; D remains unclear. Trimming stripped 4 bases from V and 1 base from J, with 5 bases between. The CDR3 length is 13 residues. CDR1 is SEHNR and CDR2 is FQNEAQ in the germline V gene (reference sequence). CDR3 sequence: CASSYLSNQPQHF. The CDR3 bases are TGTGCCAGCAGCTATCTAAGCAATCAGCCCCAGCATTTT.

The CDR3 DNA is TGCGCCAGCCGGACAAGGAAACAAGAGACCCAGTACTTC. This translates into CASRTRKQETQYF. The chain combines TRBV5-1 with TRBJ2-5; D might be TRBD1 (5 bases). Germline CDR1 reads SGHRS; CDR2 reads YFSETQ. The V end lost 7 bases, the J end lost 2 bases, and 12 bases lay between the germline ends. This CDR3 region has 13 residues.

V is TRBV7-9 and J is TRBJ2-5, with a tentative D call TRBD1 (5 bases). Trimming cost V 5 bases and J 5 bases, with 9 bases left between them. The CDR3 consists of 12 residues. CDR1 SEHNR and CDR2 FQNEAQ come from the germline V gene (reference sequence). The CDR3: CASSTYRETQYF. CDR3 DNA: TGTGCCAGCAGCACTTACAGGGAGACCCAGTACTTC.

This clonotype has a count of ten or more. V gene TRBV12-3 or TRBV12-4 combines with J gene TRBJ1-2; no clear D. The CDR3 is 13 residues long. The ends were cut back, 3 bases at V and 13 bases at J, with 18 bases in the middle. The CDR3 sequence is CASSFSWRQIVTF. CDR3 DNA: TGTGCCAGCAGTTTTAGTTGGCGGCAGATCGTCACCTTC.

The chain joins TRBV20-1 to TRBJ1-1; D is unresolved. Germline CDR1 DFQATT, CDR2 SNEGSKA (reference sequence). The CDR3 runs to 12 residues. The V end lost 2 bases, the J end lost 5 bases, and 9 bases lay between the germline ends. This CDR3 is CSARNPGTEAFF. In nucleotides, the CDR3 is TGCAGTGCTAGAAACCCCGGGACTGAAGCTTTCTTT.

The CDR3 loop reads CASSQDFRGRGYTF. The CDR3 nucleotides are TGCGCCAGCAGCCAAGATTTTCGGGGGCGAGGCTACACCTTC. The chain links TRBV4-1 to TRBJ1-2; possibly TRBD1 for D (6 bases). The CDR3 extends over 14 amino acids. Germline V CDR1 and CDR2: MGHRA, YSYEKL. The V end lost 0 bases, the J end lost 8 bases, and 13 bases lay between the germline ends.

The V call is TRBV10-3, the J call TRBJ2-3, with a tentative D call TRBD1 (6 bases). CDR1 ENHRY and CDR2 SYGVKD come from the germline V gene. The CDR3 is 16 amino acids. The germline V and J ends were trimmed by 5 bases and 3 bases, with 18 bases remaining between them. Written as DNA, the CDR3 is TGTGCCATCAGTTTGGGACAATCCCCCGTGACAGATACGCAGTATTTT. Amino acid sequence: CAISLGQSPVTDTQYF.